This TCR beta chain derives from a study of T cells in Graves' hyperthyroidism and ophthalmopathy. Study-wide results and limits: It was a median around 6 months before onset that the model predicted ophthalmopathy. Expanded thyroid clonotypes (above 0.001) were mostly also found in blood.

TCR beta CDR3 regions were amplified from RNA transcripts. Initially, a first-round RT-PCR of the TCR CDR3 employed the HTBI primer set. TCRdb recomputed calls from the multiplex PCR reads with MiXCR, one row per CDR3 protein. The top ten clones hold around 20% of a sample with a few hundred thousand distinct CDR3 sequences, roughly 14% of them seen once. Trimming removed 8 bases from V and 10 bases from J; junction bases left unmatched: 7. CDR1 and CDR2 from the germline V gene are LNHNV and YYDKDF (reference sequence). This CDR3 is 11 amino acids long. This clonotype has a count of ten or more. Its matching antigen is unknown. Active moderate-to-severe ophthalmopathy, Clinical Activity Score at least 3, NOSPECS at least 4, under 3 months' duration. On the basis of clinical symptoms, serum thyroxine and TRAb, thyroid ultrasound and orbital computed tomography, diagnoses were made.

The chain couples TRBV15 to TRBJ1-1; 7 positions match TRBD1. Input material: blood. This TCR was recovered from a woman in her thirties with Graves' ophthalmopathy. The CDR3 coding sequence is TGTGCCACCGGGATTCAGGGGGTAGCTTTCTTT. Protein product: CATGIQGVAFF. Combining the CDR3 with reference TRBV15 and TRBJ1-1 gives the whole variable domain DAMVIQNPRYQVTQFGKPVTLSCSQTLNHNVMYWYQQKSSQAPKLLFHYYDKDFNNEADTPDNFQSRRPNTSFCFLDIRSPGLGDTAMYLCATGIQGVAFFGQGTRLTVV.